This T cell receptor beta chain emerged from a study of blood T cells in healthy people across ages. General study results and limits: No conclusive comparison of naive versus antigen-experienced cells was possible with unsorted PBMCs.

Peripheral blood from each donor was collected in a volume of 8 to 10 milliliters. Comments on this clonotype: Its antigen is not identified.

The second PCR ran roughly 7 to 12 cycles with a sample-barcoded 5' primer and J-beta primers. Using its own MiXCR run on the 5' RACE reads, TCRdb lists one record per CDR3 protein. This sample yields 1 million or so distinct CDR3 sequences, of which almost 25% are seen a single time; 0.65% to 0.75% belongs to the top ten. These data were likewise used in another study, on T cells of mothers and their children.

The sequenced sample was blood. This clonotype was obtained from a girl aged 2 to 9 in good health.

The CDR3 loop reads CASSETPYEGYTF. CDR3 nucleotides: TGTGCCAGCAGTGAAACCCCCTACGAAGGCTACACCTTC. The V call is TRBV6-1, the J call TRBJ1-2; no definite D call. The V gene lost 2 bases and the J gene lost 8 bases, with 12 bases spanning the gap. The CDR3 contains 13 residues. Per the germline V gene, CDR1 is MNHNS and CDR2 is SASEGT.